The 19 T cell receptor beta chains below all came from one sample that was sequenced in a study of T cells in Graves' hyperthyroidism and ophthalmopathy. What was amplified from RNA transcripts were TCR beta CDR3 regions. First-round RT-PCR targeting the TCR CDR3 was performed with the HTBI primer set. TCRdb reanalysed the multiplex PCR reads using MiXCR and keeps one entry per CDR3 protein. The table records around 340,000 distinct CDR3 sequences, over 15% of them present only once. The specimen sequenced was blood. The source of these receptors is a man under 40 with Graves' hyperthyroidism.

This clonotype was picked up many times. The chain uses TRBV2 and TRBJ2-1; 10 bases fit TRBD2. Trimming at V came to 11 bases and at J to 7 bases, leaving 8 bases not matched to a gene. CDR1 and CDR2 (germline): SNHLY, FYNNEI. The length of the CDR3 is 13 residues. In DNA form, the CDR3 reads TGTGCCGGGTCCCTAGCGGGAGTGAATGAGCAGTTCTTC. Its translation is CAGSLAGVNEQFF.

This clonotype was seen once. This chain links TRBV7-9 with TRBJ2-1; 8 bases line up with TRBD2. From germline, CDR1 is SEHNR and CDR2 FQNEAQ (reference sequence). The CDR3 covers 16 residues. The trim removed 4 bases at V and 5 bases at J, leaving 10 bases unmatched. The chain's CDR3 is CASSSSRGGRNNEQFF. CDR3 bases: TGTGCCAGCAGCTCGTCCCGCGGGGGGAGAAACAATGAGCAGTTCTTC.

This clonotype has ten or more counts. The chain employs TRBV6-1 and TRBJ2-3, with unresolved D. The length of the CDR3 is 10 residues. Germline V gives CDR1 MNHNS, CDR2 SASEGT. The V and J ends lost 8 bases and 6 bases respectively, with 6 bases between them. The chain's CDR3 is CASPCDTQYF. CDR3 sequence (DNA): TGTGCCAGCCCTTGCGATACGCAGTATTTT.

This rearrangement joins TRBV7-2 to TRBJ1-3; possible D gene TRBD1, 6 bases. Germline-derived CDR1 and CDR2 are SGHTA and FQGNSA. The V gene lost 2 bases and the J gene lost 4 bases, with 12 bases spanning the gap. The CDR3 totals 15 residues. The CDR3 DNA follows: TGTGCCAGCAGCTTATCAGGGGCCGGGGGAAACACCATATATTTT. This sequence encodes CASSLSGAGGNTIYF.

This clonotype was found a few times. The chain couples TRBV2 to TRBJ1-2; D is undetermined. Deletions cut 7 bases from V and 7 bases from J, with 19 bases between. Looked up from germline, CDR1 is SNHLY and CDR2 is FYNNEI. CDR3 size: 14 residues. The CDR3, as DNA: TGTGCCAGCACCCTAACTTTGGGATTGCGTGGCTACACCTTC. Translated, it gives CASTLTLGLRGYTF.

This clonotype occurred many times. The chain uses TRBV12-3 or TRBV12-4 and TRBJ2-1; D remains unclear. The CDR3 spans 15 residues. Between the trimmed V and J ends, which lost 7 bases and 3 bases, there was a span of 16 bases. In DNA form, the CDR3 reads TGTGCCAGCACCTCTAGGCCCAGGAACTACAATGAGCAGTTCTTC. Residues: CASTSRPRNYNEQFF.

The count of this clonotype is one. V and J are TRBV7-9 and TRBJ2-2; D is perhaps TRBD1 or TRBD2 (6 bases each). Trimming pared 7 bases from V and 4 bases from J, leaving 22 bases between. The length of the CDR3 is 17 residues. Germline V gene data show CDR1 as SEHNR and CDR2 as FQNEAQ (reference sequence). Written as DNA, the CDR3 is TGTGCCAGCACCATGGGGGGCAGGGGCTCCTCCACCGGGGAGCTGTTTTTT. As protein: CASTMGGRGSSTGELFF.

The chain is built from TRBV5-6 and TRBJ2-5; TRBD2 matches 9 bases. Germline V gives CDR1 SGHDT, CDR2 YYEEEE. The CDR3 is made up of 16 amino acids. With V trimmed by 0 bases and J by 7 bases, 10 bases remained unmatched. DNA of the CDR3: TGTGCCAGCAGCTTGGGACTAGCGGAAGTTATGGGGACCCAGTACTTC. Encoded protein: CASSLGLAEVMGTQYF.

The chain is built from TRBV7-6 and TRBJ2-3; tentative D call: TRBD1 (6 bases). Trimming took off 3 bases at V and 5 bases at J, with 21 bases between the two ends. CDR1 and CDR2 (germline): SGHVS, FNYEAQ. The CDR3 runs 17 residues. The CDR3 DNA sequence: TGTGCCAGCAGCTTTACCCGAGGGGGACGGCCGGGAGATACGCAGTATTTT. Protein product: CASSFTRGGRPGDTQYF.

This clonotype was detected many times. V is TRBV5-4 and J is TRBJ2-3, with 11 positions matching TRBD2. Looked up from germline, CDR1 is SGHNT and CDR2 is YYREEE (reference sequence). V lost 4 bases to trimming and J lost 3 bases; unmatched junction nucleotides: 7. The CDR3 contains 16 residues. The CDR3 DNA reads TGTGCCAGCAGCGCCAAACTAGCGGGAGTGACAGATACGCAGTATTTT. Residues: CASSAKLAGVTDTQYF. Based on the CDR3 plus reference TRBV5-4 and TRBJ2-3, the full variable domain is ETGVTQSPTHLIKTRGQQVTLRCSSQSGHNTVSWYQQALGQGPQFIFQYYREEENGRGNFPPRFSGLQFPNYSSELNVNALELDDSALYLCASSAKLAGVTDTQYFGPGTRLTVL.

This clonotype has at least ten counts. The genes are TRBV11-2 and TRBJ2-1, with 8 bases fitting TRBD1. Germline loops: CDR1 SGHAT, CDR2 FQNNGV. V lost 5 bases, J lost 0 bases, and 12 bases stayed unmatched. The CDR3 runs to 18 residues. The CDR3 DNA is TGTGCCAGCAGCCCCAAGGACAGGGTAGTAAGCTCCTACAATGAGCAGTTCTTC. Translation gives CASSPKDRVVSSYNEQFF.

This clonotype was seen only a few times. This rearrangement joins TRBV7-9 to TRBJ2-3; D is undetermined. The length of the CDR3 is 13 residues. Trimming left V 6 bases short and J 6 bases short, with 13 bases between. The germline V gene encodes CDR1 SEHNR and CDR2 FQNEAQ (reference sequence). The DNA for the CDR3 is TGTGCCAGCAGTTCAGACCTCTTGGATACGCAGTATTTT. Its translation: CASSSDLLDTQYF. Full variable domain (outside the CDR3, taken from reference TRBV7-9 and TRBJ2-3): DTGVSQNPRHKITKRGQNVTFRCDPISEHNRLYWYRQTLGQGPEFLTYFQNEAQLEKSRLLSDRFSAERPKGSFSTLEIQRTEQGDSAMYLCASSSDLLDTQYFGPGTRLTVL.

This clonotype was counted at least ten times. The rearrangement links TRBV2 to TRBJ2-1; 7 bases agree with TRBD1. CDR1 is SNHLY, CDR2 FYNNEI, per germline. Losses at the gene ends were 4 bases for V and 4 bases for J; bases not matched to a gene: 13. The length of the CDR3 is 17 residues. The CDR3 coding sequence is TGTGCCAGCAGTGCTTTTCTCGGTCAGGGGGTATACAATGAGCAGTTCTTC. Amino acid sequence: CASSAFLGQGVYNEQFF.

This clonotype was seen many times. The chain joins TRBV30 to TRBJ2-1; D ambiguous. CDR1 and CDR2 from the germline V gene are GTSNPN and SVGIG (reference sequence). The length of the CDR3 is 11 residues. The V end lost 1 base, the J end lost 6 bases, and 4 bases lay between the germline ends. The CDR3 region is CAWSDPNEQFF. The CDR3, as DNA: TGTGCCTGGAGTGACCCCAATGAGCAGTTCTTC.

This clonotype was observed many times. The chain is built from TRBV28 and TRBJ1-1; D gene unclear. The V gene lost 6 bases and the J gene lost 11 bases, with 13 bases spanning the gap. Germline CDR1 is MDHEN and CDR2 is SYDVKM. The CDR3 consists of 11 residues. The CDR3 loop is CASSPTPGAFF. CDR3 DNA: TGTGCCAGCAGCCCCACCCCTGGGGCTTTCTTT.

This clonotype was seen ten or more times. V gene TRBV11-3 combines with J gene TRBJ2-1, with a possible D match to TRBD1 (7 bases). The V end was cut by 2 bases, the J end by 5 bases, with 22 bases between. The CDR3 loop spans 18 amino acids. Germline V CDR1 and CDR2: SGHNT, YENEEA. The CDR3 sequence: CASSLTPWAGGSDNEQFF. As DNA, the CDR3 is TGTGCCAGCAGCTTAACCCCATGGGCAGGGGGGTCTGACAATGAGCAGTTCTTC.

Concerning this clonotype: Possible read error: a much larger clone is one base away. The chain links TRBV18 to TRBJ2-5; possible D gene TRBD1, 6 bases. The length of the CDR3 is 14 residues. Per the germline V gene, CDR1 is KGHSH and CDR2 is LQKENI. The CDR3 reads CASSPHWGQDTQYF. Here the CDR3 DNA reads TGTGCCAGCTCACCCCACTGGGGGCAAGATACCCAGTACTTC.

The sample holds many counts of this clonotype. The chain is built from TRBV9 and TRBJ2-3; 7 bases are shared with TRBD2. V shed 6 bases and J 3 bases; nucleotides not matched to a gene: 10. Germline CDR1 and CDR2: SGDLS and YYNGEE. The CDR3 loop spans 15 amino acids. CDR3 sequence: CASTPMGGETDTQYF. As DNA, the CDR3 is TGTGCCAGCACCCCCATGGGGGGGGAGACAGATACGCAGTATTTT.

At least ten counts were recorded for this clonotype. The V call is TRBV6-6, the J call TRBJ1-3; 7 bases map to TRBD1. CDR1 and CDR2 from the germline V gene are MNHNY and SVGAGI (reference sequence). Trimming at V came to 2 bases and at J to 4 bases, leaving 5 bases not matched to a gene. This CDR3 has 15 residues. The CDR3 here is CASSYGAGQGNTIYF. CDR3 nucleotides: TGTGCCAGCAGTTACGGGGCGGGACAGGGAAACACCATATATTTT.